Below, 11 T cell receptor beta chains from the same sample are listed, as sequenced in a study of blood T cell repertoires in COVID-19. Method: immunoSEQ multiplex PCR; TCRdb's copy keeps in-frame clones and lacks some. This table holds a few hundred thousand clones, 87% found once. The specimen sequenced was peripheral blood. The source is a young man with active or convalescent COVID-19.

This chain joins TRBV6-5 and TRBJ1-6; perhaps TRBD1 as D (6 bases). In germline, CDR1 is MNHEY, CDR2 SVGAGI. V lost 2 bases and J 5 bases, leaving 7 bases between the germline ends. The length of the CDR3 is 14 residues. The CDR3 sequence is CASSYGQNNSPLHF. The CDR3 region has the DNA TGTGCCAGCAGTTACGGACAGAATAATTCACCCCTCCACTTT.

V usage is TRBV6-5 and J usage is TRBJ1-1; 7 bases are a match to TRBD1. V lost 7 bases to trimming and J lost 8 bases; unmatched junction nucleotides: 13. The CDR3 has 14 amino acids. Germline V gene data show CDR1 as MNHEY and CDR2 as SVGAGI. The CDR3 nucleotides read TGTGCCAGCAACCGCCAGGGGGGCGTACGGGAAGCTTTCTTT. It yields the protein CASNRQGGVREAFF.

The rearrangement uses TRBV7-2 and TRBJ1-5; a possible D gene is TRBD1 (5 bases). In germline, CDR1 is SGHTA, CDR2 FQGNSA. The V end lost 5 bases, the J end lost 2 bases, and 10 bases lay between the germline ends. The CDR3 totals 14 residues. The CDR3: CASSPQGGNQPQHF. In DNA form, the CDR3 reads TGTGCCAGCAGCCCCCAGGGTGGCAATCAGCCCCAGCATTTT.

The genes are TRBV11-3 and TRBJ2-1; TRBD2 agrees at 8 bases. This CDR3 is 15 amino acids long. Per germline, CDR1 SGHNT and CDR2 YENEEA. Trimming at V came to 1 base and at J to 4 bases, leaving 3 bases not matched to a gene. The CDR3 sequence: CASSLGTSGYNEQFF. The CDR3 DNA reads TGTGCCAGCAGCTTAGGTACTAGCGGATACAATGAGCAGTTCTTC.

The CDR3 nucleotides read TGTGCCAGCAGTCAGGGGGACTATGGCTACACCTTC. Protein sequence: CASSQGDYGYTF. The chain uses TRBV6-5 and TRBJ1-2, with 7 bases matching TRBD1. Per the germline V gene, CDR1 is MNHEY and CDR2 is SVGAGI. The V and J ends lost 5 bases and 3 bases, in that order; junction bases with no gene match: 0. The CDR3 has 12 residues.

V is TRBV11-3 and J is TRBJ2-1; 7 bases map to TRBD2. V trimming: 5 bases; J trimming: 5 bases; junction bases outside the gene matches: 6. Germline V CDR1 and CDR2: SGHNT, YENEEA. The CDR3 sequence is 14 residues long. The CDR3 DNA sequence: TGTGCCAGCAGCGCCCAGCGGGGCGACAATGAGCAGTTCTTC. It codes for CASSAQRGDNEQFF.

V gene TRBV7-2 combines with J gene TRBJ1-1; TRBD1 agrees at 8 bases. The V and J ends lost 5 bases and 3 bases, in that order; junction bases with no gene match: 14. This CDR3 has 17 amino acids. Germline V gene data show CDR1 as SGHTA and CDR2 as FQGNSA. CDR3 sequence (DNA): TGTGCCAGCAGCCCCGACAGGGGTAGTCTTGGGTACACTGAAGCTTTCTTT. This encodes CASSPDRGSLGYTEAFF.

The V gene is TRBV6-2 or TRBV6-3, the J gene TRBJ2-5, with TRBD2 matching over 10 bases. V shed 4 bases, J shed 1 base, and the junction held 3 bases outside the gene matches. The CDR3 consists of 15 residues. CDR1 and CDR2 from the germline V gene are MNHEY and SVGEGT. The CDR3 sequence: CASSLSGGGQETQYF. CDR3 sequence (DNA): TGTGCCAGCAGTTTGAGCGGGGGGGGCCAAGAGACCCAGTACTTC.

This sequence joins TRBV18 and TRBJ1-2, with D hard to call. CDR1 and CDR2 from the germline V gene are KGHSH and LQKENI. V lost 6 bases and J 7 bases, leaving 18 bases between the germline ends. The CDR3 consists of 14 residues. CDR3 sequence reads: CASSPPSHILGYTF. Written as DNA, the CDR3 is TGTGCCAGCTCCCCCCCCAGTCACATCCTTGGCTACACCTTC.

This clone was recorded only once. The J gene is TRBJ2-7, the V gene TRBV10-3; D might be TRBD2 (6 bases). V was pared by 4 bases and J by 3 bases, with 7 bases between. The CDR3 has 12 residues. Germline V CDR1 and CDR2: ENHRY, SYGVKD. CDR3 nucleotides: TGTGCCATCAGTGTGGAGGGCTACGAGCAGTACTTC. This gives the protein CAISVEGYEQYF.

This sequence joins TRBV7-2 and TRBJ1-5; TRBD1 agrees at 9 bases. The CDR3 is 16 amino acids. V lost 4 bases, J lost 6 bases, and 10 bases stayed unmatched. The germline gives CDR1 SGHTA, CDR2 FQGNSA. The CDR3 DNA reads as TGTGCCAGCAGCTCACCACAGGGGGCGCAGGGTCAGCCCCAGCATTTT. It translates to CASSSPQGAQGQPQHF.